This T cell receptor (beta chain) is drawn from a study of tumor and adjacent non-tumor tissue in lung cancer. Study-wide context: The patients, roughly 10 men and a handful of women, were about 30 to 85 with stage I to III disease.

This sample's RNA came from whole unsorted tissue. The V gene lost 6 bases and the J gene lost 3 bases, with 23 bases spanning the gap. The length of the CDR3 is 18 residues. Germline assignment: CDR1 LNHDA and CDR2 SQIVND (reference sequence). In this sample, this clonotype turned up many times. Its target is unknown. Overall study results and limits: Compared with tumor, normal lung showed significantly lower TCR diversity.

The library came from three nested PCR rounds adapted from ARM-PCR protocols. In TCRdb, the multiplex PCR reads were re-called with MiXCR into one record per CDR3 protein. The table has under 150,000 distinct CDR3 sequences, roughly 70% seen once. The clonotype comes from a man aged 55 to 70 with small cell lung cancer. This chain joins TRBV19 and TRBJ2-2; the D call may be TRBD1 or TRBD2 (5 bases each). The sequenced sample was lung tumor tissue. CDR3 sequence (DNA): TGTGCCAGTAGAATTGAAAAAATAGGGGCCGGGGACACCGGGGAGCTGTTTTTT. It translates to CASRIEKIGAGDTGELFF.